The clone carrying this T cell receptor (beta chain) came up many times. Its antigen remains unknown. RNA transcripts yielded amplified TCR beta CDR3 regions. Second-round multiplex PCR came after first-round RT-PCR with HTBI primers. TCRdb re-analysed the multiplex PCR reads in MiXCR, keeping a single row per CDR3 protein. The data contain approximately 700,000 distinct CDR3 sequences, over 40% of them seen just once; the ten biggest clones take up under 3.5%. CDR3 size: 12 residues. V dropped 6 bases and J dropped 11 bases, with 16 bases sitting between them. The germline V gene encodes CDR1 MGHDK and CDR2 SYGVNS. The data are from a study of Graves' ophthalmopathy and Graves' hyperthyroidism. Study as a whole: Peripheral blood samples were taken at initial diagnosis, before any treatment. General study results and limits: In predicting ophthalmopathy progression, the model reached 70% to 71% sensitivity and under 85% specificity. Blood shared most expanded thyroid clonotypes above 0.001 frequency.

A duration under 3 months, NOSPECS ≥4, CAS ≥3 and moderate-to-severe activity characterized the donors with ophthalmopathy. The specimen was peripheral blood. V and J are TRBV25-1 and TRBJ1-2, with D perhaps TRBD1 (5 bases). This TCR derives from an adult man with Graves' ophthalmopathy. The CDR3 DNA follows: TGTGCCAGCAGCTTGGGGGTTGGAGGATACACCTTC. Protein product: CASSLGVGGYTF.